This T cell receptor beta chain was sequenced for a study of cytomegalovirus exposure and HLA in healthy donors. Study-level points and caveats: Presence/absence analyses assumed roughly uniform sequencing depth across donors.

The germline V gene has CDR1 MNHNY and CDR2 SVGAGI (reference sequence). Unmatched junction bases numbered 11, after V lost 6 bases and J lost 6 bases. The CDR3 sequence is 16 residues long. A multiplex PCR was run with 60 Vbeta primers and 13 Jbeta primers. Sequenced by immunoSEQ multiplex PCR; TCRdb stores in-frame clones only, minus some. Among around 180,000 clones, around 84% were seen once, and the ten largest hold more than 0.95%. Note on this clone: Its cognate antigen is unknown.

This sequence originates from a girl aged 2 to 10 in good health and CMV-seropositive. The rearrangement links TRBV6-6 to TRBJ2-1; 10 bases agree with TRBD2. The sequencing sample was made of PBMCs. CDR3 region: CASSQGGLAAINEQFF. In DNA form, the CDR3 reads TGTGCCAGCAGCCAGGGCGGACTAGCGGCGATCAATGAGCAGTTCTTC.